This T cell receptor beta chain stems from a study of vaccination effects on CD4 cells after COVID-19. Sequenced by immunoSEQ multiplex PCR; TCRdb stores in-frame clones only, minus some. The data contain tens of thousands of clones, 55% to 80% of them seen just once; the ten biggest clones take up around 3.8%. About this clone itself: Antigen unknown.

The V end was cut by 1 base, the J end by 5 bases, with 10 bases between. Germline CDR1 reads MNHEY; CDR2 reads SVGEGT. The CDR3 totals 14 residues. Regarding the study as a whole: Late post-vaccination samples showed marked contraction of infection- and vaccine-induced clones.

Following culture for around 9 days, CD4+ T cells were isolated. The sequence derives from a human donor who received a COVID-19 vaccine. The sample in question was CD4+ T cells from PBMCs cultured without peptide, obtained before COVID-19 vaccination. The genes are TRBV6-2 or TRBV6-3 and TRBJ2-3; D uncertain. CDR3 loop: CASSYYRLQDTQYF. The CDR3 nucleotides read TGTGCCAGCAGTTACTACCGGTTACAAGATACGCAGTATTTT.